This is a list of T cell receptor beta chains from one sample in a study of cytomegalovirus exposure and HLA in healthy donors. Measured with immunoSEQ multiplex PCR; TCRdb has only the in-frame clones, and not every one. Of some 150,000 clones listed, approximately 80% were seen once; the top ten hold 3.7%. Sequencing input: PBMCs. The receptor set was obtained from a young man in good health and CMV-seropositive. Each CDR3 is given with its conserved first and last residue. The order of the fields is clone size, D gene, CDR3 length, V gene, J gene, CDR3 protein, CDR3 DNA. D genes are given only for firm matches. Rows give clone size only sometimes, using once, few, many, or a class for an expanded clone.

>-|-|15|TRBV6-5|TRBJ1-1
CASRPPGEGRTEAFF
TGTGCCAGCAGGCCCCCAGGGGAGGGGCGGACTGAAGCTTTCTTT
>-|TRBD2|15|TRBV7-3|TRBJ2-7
CASSHRGGGPYEQYF
TGTGCCAGCAGCCACCGGGGGGGTGGGCCCTACGAGCAGTACTTC
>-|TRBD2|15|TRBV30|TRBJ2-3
CAWRTSGGTTDTQYF
TGTGCCTGGAGAACTAGCGGGGGGACCACAGATACGCAGTATTTT
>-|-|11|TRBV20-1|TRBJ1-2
CSAGGRVGYTF
TGCAGTGCTGGGGGCCGGGTAGGCTACACCTTC
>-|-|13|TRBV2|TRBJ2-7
CASSPTGTSEQYF
TGTGCCAGCAGTCCTACAGGGACCTCCGAGCAGTACTTC
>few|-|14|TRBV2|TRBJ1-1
CASRFSGEGTEAFF
TGTGCCAGCAGATTTTCAGGGGAGGGGACTGAAGCTTTCTTT
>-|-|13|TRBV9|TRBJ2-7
CASSGTTSTEQYF
TGTGCCAGCAGCGGGACTACATCTACCGAGCAGTACTTC
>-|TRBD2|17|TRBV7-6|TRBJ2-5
CASSLTPSGGDQETQYF
TGTGCCAGCAGCTTAACCCCTAGCGGGGGGGACCAAGAGACCCAGTACTTC
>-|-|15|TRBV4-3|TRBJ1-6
CASSQVLQGGTPLHF
TGCGCCAGCAGCCAAGTATTACAGGGTGGCACACCCCTCCACTTT
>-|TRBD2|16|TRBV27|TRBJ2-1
CASSLGGSGGYNEQFF
TGTGCCAGCAGTTTAGGGGGTAGCGGGGGGTACAATGAGCAGTTCTTC
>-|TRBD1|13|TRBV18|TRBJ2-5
CASSQQGGETQYF
TGTGCCAGCTCACAACAGGGGGGAGAGACCCAGTACTTC
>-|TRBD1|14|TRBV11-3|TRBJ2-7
CASSPGGAFYEQYF
TGTGCCAGCAGCCCAGGGGGCGCGTTCTACGAGCAGTACTTC
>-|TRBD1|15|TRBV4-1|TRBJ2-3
CASSLLLGGADTQYF
TGCGCCAGCAGCCTGCTGTTAGGGGGCGCAGATACGCAGTATTTT
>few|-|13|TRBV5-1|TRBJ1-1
CASSGLTGTEAFF
TGCGCCAGCAGCGGACTGACAGGCACTGAAGCTTTCTTT
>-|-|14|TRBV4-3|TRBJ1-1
CASSQERTSTEAFF
TGCGCCAGCAGCCAAGAAAGGACATCTACTGAAGCTTTCTTT
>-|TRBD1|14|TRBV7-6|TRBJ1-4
CASSWTGGNEKLFF
TGTGCCAGCAGCTGGACAGGGGGGAATGAAAAACTGTTTTTT
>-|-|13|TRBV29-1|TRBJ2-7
CSVPNGGNYEQYF
TGCAGCGTCCCGAATGGGGGGAACTACGAGCAGTACTTC
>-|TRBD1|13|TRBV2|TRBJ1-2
CASSPGTGTGYTF
TGTGCCAGCAGCCCCGGGACAGGGACCGGCTACACCTTC
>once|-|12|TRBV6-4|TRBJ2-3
CASTAGLDTQYF
TGTGCCAGCACCGCCGGGTTGGATACGCAGTATTTT
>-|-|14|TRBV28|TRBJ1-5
CASSFTLSNQPQHF
TGTGCCAGCAGTTTCACCCTAAGCAATCAGCCCCAGCATTTT
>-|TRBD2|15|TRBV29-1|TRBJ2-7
CSVEEGGGGPYEQYF
TGCAGCGTTGAAGAAGGCGGCGGGGGGCCTTACGAGCAGTACTTC
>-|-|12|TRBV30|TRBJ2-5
CAWSLLVETQYF
TGTGCCTGGAGTCTCCTAGTAGAGACCCAGTACTTC
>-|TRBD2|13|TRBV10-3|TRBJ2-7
CAISTSGTYEQYF
TGTGCCATCAGTACTAGCGGGACCTACGAGCAGTACTTC
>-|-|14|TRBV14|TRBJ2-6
CASSPNSGANVLTF
TGTGCCAGCAGCCCCAACTCTGGGGCCAACGTCCTGACTTTC
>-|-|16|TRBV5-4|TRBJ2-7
CASSLGGVRGTYEQYF
TGTGCCAGCAGCTTGGGGGGAGTCCGTGGAACCTACGAGCAGTACTTC
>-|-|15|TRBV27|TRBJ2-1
CASSPAGPSYNEQFF
TGTGCCAGCAGTCCTGCGGGGCCCTCCTACAATGAGCAGTTCTTC
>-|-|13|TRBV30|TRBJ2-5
CAWSYGREETQYF
TGTGCCTGGAGCTACGGCCGGGAAGAGACCCAGTACTTC
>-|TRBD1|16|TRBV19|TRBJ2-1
CASSRTGGVYGNEQFF
TGTGCCAGTAGCCGGACAGGGGGGGTTTACGGGAATGAGCAGTTCTTC
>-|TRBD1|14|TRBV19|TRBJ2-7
CASSMTGGLDEQYF
TGTGCCAGTAGTATGACAGGGGGCTTGGACGAGCAGTACTTC
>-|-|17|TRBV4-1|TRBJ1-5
CASSQDGTRGINQPQHF
TGCGCCAGCAGCCAAGATGGTACCAGGGGAATAAATCAGCCCCAGCATTTT